What follows are 5 T cell receptor beta chains derived from one specimen sequenced in a study of vaccination effects on CD4 cells after COVID-19. These receptors' antigens are unknown. Expansion of antigen-specific CD4+ T cells with viral peptide pools was carried out by the ViraFEST assay before sequencing. Subsequent to a culture period of more than 8 days, CD4+ T cells were isolated. The person acquired a PCR-confirmed SARS-CoV-2 infection between March and December 2020. The method was immunoSEQ multiplex PCR; TCRdb's version includes in-frame clones alone and lacks a portion of them. There are roughly 70,000 clones in the sample; roughly two thirds occur only once, and over 4.5% lies in the top ten. Specimen: CD4+ T cells from PBMCs cultured with HIV peptides, collected before COVID-19 vaccination. Subset here: HIV-1 Nef peptide pool negative control/reference culture. The source is a human donor who had a prior SARS-CoV-2 infection.

This clone was seen more than once but under ten times. The V call is TRBV7-2, the J call TRBJ1-4; D call uncertain. This CDR3 spans 13 amino acids. CDR1 and CDR2 from the germline V gene are SGHTA and FQGNSA. The V end was cut by 2 bases, the J end by 5 bases, with 6 bases between. The CDR3 DNA reads TGTGCCAGCAGCTTAATTGGGAATGAAAAACTGTTTTTT. This encodes CASSLIGNEKLFF.

The chain recombines TRBV30 with TRBJ1-4, with D perhaps matching TRBD1 (5 bases). Germline lookup yields CDR1 GTSNPN and CDR2 SVGIG (reference sequence). The ends were cut back, 0 bases at V and 6 bases at J, with 11 bases in the middle. This CDR3 is built from 14 residues. The CDR3: CAWSVGGSDEKLFF. The CDR3 DNA is TGTGCCTGGAGTGTCGGGGGGTCGGATGAAAAACTGTTTTTT.

Only a few counts were recorded for this clone. The chain carries TRBV11-3 and TRBJ2-1; D is possibly TRBD2 (7 bases). The CDR3 covers 16 residues. V gave up 4 bases and J gave up 5 bases, with 18 bases separating them. Germline CDR1 and CDR2: SGHNT and YENEEA. CDR3 amino acids: CASSWEGTGSDNEQFF. CDR3 sequence (DNA): TGTGCCAGCAGCTGGGAGGGCACAGGGTCCGACAATGAGCAGTTCTTC.

V usage is TRBV11-3 and J usage is TRBJ2-1, with D possibly being TRBD1 or TRBD2 (5 bases each). Trimming stripped 3 bases from V and 12 bases from J, with 15 bases between. The germline gives CDR1 SGHNT, CDR2 YENEEA. The CDR3 totals 13 residues. This CDR3 reads CASSLGVTWGQFF. CDR3 nucleotides: TGTGCCAGCAGCTTGGGGGTGACTTGGGGGCAGTTCTTC.

This CDR3 reads CATSQGGYGYTF. CDR3 DNA: TGTGCCACGAGTCAGGGAGGCTATGGCTACACCTTC. J is TRBJ1-2 and V is TRBV6-5; D is possibly TRBD1 (5 bases). Trimming pared 10 bases from V and 4 bases from J, leaving 13 bases between. This CDR3 region has 12 residues. The germline V gene has CDR1 MNHEY and CDR2 SVGAGI.